Listed below are T cell receptor beta chains from one sample, sequenced in a study of blood T cell repertoires in COVID-19. The repertoire was sequenced with immunoSEQ multiplex PCR; TCRdb's copy has only in-frame clones and lacks some. There are 180,000 or so clones in the sample; roughly 88% occur only once, and roughly 13% lies in the top ten. Source material: PBMCs or T cells enriched from blood (not recorded which). These receptor sequences come from a woman in her fifties or sixties who had recovered from COVID-19. Each CDR3 is given without its conserved first and last residue. The D gene is left open where the match is weak. Clone sizes are given selectively: once, few, many, or a class where the clone is expanded.

j_gene,d_gene,abundance,v_gene,CDR3aa
TRBJ1-1,NA,NA,TRBV10-2,ASSVGGDTEAF
TRBJ1-5,TRBD1,NA,TRBV2,ASSSGTGGQPQH
TRBJ1-4,NA,NA,TRBV9,ASSVSGATNEKLF
TRBJ1-2,NA,few,TRBV30,AWRSGGNGYT
TRBJ1-3,NA,NA,TRBV18,ASSRSSGNTIY
TRBJ2-3,TRBD2,NA,TRBV10-2,ASSEWGYSGGLTDTQY
TRBJ1-2,TRBD1,few,TRBV2,ASSPGQGFGYT
TRBJ1-5,NA,NA,TRBV19,ASSIDNERGLNQPQH
TRBJ2-5,TRBD2,NA,TRBV5-1,ASSLSLAGGQETQY
TRBJ2-5,TRBD2,NA,TRBV5-1,ASSLTLAGEETQY
TRBJ1-1,NA,NA,TRBV6-5,ASSIDGINTEAF
TRBJ2-7,TRBD1,NA,TRBV2,ASRDREVTYEQY
TRBJ2-7,NA,NA,TRBV7-3,ASSPGGSSYEQY